This T cell receptor beta chain was captured in a study of blood T cell repertoires in COVID-19. About the research overall: Acute-phase and convalescent COVID-19 samples originated in the United States, Italy and Spain. T cells, B-cell-depleted T cells, or PBMCs provided the cDNA or gDNA that served as material.

Original processing methods: The assay estimated nucleated cells by amplifying reference gene primers. Clones were read by immunoSEQ multiplex PCR, and TCRdb kept only the in-frame ones, dropping some. V, J and clone size reflect that table, while D and trimming were determined from the DNA. Of some 64,000 clones detected, approximately 80% appear once; the ten largest clones hold over 20%. With 5 bases removed from V and 2 bases from J, the gap between germline ends came to 6 bases. The CDR3 length is 12 residues. The receptor was derived from a woman of 80 years or more with active or convalescent COVID-19. The chain is built from TRBV12-3 or TRBV12-4 and TRBJ1-2; D is uncertain. Sequenced: peripheral blood. In DNA, the CDR3 is TGTGCCAGCAGTAACACCAACTATGGCTACACCTTC. Its translation: CASSNTNYGYTF.